This TCR beta chain was sequenced for a study of blood T cell repertoires in COVID-19. The wider study: COVID-19 samples from acute and convalescent phases originated in the United States, Italy and Spain. PBMCs, B-cell-depleted T cells, or T cells were the source of the cDNA or gDNA that made up the material.

In the original analysis: Estimation of nucleated cell counts was performed using reference gene primer amplification. Some clones are missing from TCRdb's copy, which holds only in-frame ones; the method was immunoSEQ multiplex PCR. D and trimming come from the DNA, and the V and J calls and clone size come from that table. The sample holds some 250,000 clones, around 84% seen once. This clone has ten or more counts. The V end lost 0 bases, the J end lost 7 bases, and 15 bases lay between the germline ends. The CDR3 length is 16 residues. This clonotype was obtained from a man between 60 and 75 years old with acute or convalescent COVID-19. Sequenced input: peripheral blood. This chain links TRBV23-1 with TRBJ2-2; tentative D call: TRBD2 (6 bases). TRBV23-1 is an ORF; its function is uncertain. The CDR3 nucleotides are TGCGCCAGCAGTCAATCTGGGGGGTTGAGTCTCGGGGAGCTGTTTTTT. Protein sequence: CASSQSGGLSLGELFF.